This T cell receptor beta chain was found in a study of radiation and T cells in renal cell carcinoma. Profiling relied on immunoSEQ multiplex PCR, and the TCRdb table lists in-frame clones only, not all of them. The data show around 23,000 clones, with around 57% seen just once and about 22% held by the top ten. Documented treatment: treatment-naive control, cytoreductive nephrectomy. Sequenced control tumors were from about ten males and a handful of females, median age approximately 60. The CDR3 length is 11 residues. The V segment lost 10 bases and the J segment 14 bases; nucleotides outside the gene matches: 11. Germline CDR1 and CDR2: MNHNS and SASEGT.

V and J are TRBV6-1 and TRBJ2-3, with TRBD1 matching over 8 bases. The specimen comprised tumor tissue, sampled from a patient whose treatment was nephrectomy without radiotherapy. The source is a human donor with renal cell carcinoma. The CDR3 DNA sequence: TGTGCCACCCTAATCGGACAGGGCAGGTATTTT. Encoded protein: CATLIGQGRYF.